This T cell receptor beta chain was documented in a study of T cell responses to AZD1222 COVID-19 vaccine (dated by TCRdb to 2020 to 2022). About the study as a whole: AZD1222 recipients with second doses at about 4 weeks or about 12 weeks were pooled, because spike-specific TCR depth and breadth did not differ between schedules. TCR sequencing was performed for about 250 trial participants, of whom some 200 were given two doses of AZD1222 and around 25 were given two doses of MenACWY control vaccine. Trial participants were enrolled into age subgroups of 18-55, 56-69 and 70-plus years, which contained roughly 150, 30 and 60 TCR-sequenced participants, respectively.

The CDR3 regions of human TCRbeta chains were analyzed by immunosequencing. Per the original workflow: Repertoire TCRs were matched against a reference library of SARS-CoV-2-specific TCRs generated with the MIRA antigen-specificity platform. Breadth meant the fraction of unique TCRs that were SARS-CoV-2-associated, whereas depth meant the fraction of total T cells that were SARS-CoV-2-associated. Using the MIRA data, each spike-specific TCR was mapped to the spike region that the TCR reacts to and placed in a CD4 or CD8 class. Log10-transformed breadth and depth values were compared by one-way ANOVA with Sidak's multiple comparisons tests. The table was pulled from immuneACCESS by TCRdb, which kept in-frame rearrangements only. Such tables lose some clones; where checked, under half of the loss comes from unresolved V genes, and the rest has no known cause. The V and J calls and clone size are taken from that table; D and trimming were inferred from the DNA. The sample has roughly 70,000 clones on record, roughly 87% of them singletons. The top ten constitute 15% to 20% of the sample.

Deletion took 0 bases off V and 7 bases off J, with a span of 9 bases between the germline ends. From the germline V gene, CDR1 is MNHEY and CDR2 is SVGAGI. The CDR3 goes from the cysteine to the phenylalanine over 14 residues. The retained sequence is limited to the CDR3, 42 bases, with the frame set at the first base. In the paper's terms, the time point label means: baseline before first vaccination. Samples from vaccinated people were obtained from the UK trials COV001 and COV002, which included a single-blind randomized controlled phase 2/3 trial of AZD1222 (ChAdOx1 nCoV-19) in healthy adults. Trial participant PBMC samples were collected at day 0 and day 28 after the second dose for TCRbeta chain sequencing. This clone was seen more than once but under ten times. Its antigen is not yet known. No base qualities exist here, and no much larger clone lies one base off it. Results and caveats for the whole study, not just this receptor: Reportedly, almost half of the unique spike-specific TCRs recognized epitopes lying outside the regions that are mutated in the B.1.351 and B.1.1.7 variants. Participants were mostly white British, with more females than males. The authors suggested clonal diversity may have been underestimated. After two AZD1222 doses, both the breadth and the depth of spike-specific TCRs were significantly higher than at day 0 and than in MenACWY recipients. The 56-69-year group was small, and its depth increase did not reach significance, likely because of low power. No day 14 peak-response samples were available, so repertoires were characterized only after the peak T cell response. CD4 TCRs associated with the vaccine covered the entire spike protein, and the dominant responses were in regions 160-218 and 743-854. Conclusions about previously exposed vaccinees were limited because only six or seven AZD1222 recipients were SARS-CoV-2 seropositive at baseline.

This sequence was found in an adult in good health. The rearrangement combines TRBV6-5 with TRBJ2-2; no D gene is confidently identified. Here the sequenced sample was peripheral blood, taken on day 0 of AZD1222 vaccination. The CDR3 loop reads CASSYSPGRGELFF. The DNA reads TGTGCCAGCAGTTACTCGCCCGGGCGCGGGGAGCTGTTTTTT.